These 25 T cell receptor beta chains were all obtained from the same sample, sequenced in a study of T cells in Graves' hyperthyroidism and ophthalmopathy. The source material, RNA transcripts, was used to amplify TCR beta CDR3 regions. HTBI primers were used for first-round RT-PCR of the TCR CDR3. One entry per CDR3 protein results from TCRdb running MiXCR on the multiplex PCR reads. The table records under 650,000 distinct CDR3 sequences, about 16% of them present only once. Material for sequencing was blood. These receptors were collected from a woman in her 30s with Graves' hyperthyroidism.

This chain connects TRBV11-2 to TRBJ2-7; D is unclear. Trimming removed 3 bases at V and 6 bases at J, with 15 bases between. The CDR3 length is 14 residues. Germline lookup yields CDR1 SGHAT and CDR2 FQNNGV. For the CDR3, the DNA is TGTGCCAGCAGCTTCCCCGAGAGAGCGTCCGAGCAGTACTTC. Protein product: CASSFPERASEQYF.

The table lists this clonotype with a few counts. The V call is TRBV28, the J call TRBJ1-5; D possibly corresponds to TRBD1 (5 bases). The germline CDR1 and CDR2 sequences are MDHEN and SYDVKM. This CDR3 region has 16 residues. V dropped 2 bases and J dropped 7 bases, with 18 bases sitting between them. CDR3 bases: TGTGCCAGCAGTTTAGAAAACAATCAGGGTTACCAGCCCCAGCATTTT. It encodes CASSLENNQGYQPQHF.

This clonotype showed up many times. The chain links TRBV28 to TRBJ2-3; 8 nucleotides agree with TRBD2. CDR1 and CDR2 (germline): MDHEN, SYDVKM. This CDR3 comprises 20 residues. J lost 0 bases, V lost 3 bases, and 17 bases had no gene match. The CDR3 loop is CASSFLLAGETRSSTDTQYF. CDR3 DNA sequence: TGTGCCAGCAGTTTCTTGCTAGCGGGCGAGACGAGATCTAGCACAGATACGCAGTATTTT.

The rearrangement joins TRBV11-2 to TRBJ2-7, with 8 nucleotides matching TRBD2. This CDR3 is built from 16 residues. V shed 5 bases and J 6 bases; nucleotides not matched to a gene: 15. Germline-derived CDR1 and CDR2 are SGHAT and FQNNGV. The CDR3 protein is CASSPDPGTSIGEQYF. The CDR3 bases are TGTGCCAGCAGCCCAGACCCCGGGACTAGTATCGGCGAGCAGTACTTC.

This clonotype was seen at least ten times. The V call is TRBV10-3, the J call TRBJ2-2; D uncertain. Per germline, CDR1 ENHRY and CDR2 SYGVKD. The CDR3 sequence is 15 residues long. V lost 1 base and J 2 bases, leaving 8 bases between the germline ends. The CDR3 sequence: CAISEWAANTGELFF. CDR3 sequence (DNA): TGTGCCATCAGTGAGTGGGCGGCCAACACCGGGGAGCTGTTTTTT.

The sample holds many counts of this clonotype. The chain recombines TRBV28 with TRBJ2-3; D gene unclear. The CDR3 runs 13 residues. The germline V and J ends were trimmed by 6 bases and 0 bases, with 7 bases remaining between them. In germline, CDR1 is MDHEN, CDR2 SYDVKM. The CDR3 loop reads CASSLISTDTQYF. CDR3 DNA: TGTGCCAGCAGCTTAATTAGCACAGATACGCAGTATTTT.

This clonotype was detected only once. The V gene is TRBV5-1, the J gene TRBJ2-7; D may be TRBD1 or TRBD2 (5 bases each). V was pared by 4 bases and J by 0 bases, with 20 bases between. Per germline, CDR1 SGHRS and CDR2 YFSETQ. The CDR3 contains 17 residues. In nucleotides, the CDR3 is TGCGCCAGCAGCCGAAGTTCGGGACCCGCGCTCTCCTACGAGCAGTACTTC. Encoded protein: CASSRSSGPALSYEQYF.

The chain recombines TRBV5-6 with TRBJ2-2; TRBD2 matches 10 bases. CDR1 is SGHDT and CDR2 is YYEEEE in the germline V gene. The CDR3 loop spans 15 amino acids. V gave up 3 bases and J gave up 3 bases; unmatched junction bases: 2. Written as DNA, the CDR3 is TGTGCCAGCAGCTACGGACTAGCGGACACCGGGGAGCTGTTTTTT. Translating gives CASSYGLADTGELFF. Full variable domain (remainder filled in from reference TRBV5-6 and TRBJ2-2): DAGVTQSPTHLIKTRGQQVTLRCSPKSGHDTVSWYQQALGQGPQFIFQYYEEEERQRGNFPDRFSGHQFPNYSSELNVNALLLGDSALYLCASSYGLADTGELFFGEGSRLTVL.

This clonotype was found a few times. This is likely a read error, given that the CDR3 carries no conserved phenylalanine or tryptophan at its end. V and J are TRBV20-1 and TRBJ2-5; D may match TRBD1 or TRBD2 (5 bases each). There are 13 residues in the CDR3. CDR1 is DFQATT, CDR2 SNEGSKA, per germline (reference sequence). Trimming removed 7 bases at V and 5 bases at J, with 17 bases between. In nucleotides, the CDR3 is TGCAGTGTCCGGCGGACGGGACGGGAGACCCAGTACCTC. Amino acid sequence: CSVRRTGRETQYL.

Ten or more counts support this clonotype. The rearrangement joins TRBV12-3 or TRBV12-4 to TRBJ2-7; D call uncertain. The V gene lost 0 bases and the J gene lost 6 bases, with 3 bases spanning the gap. The CDR3 sequence is 11 residues long. CDR3 residues: CASSLAREQYF. The DNA of the CDR3 is TGTGCCAGCAGTTTAGCGCGCGAGCAGTACTTC.

In its sample, this clonotype was seen a few times. A much larger clone is a single base away; this may be a read error. The CDR3 ends on some other residue instead of the conserved phenylalanine or tryptophan, so this is likely a read error. The rearrangement uses TRBV2 and TRBJ1-3; D is ambiguous. Germline values: CDR1 SNHLY, CDR2 FYNNEI. V was pared by 7 bases and J by 5 bases, with 12 bases between. The CDR3 loop spans 13 amino acids. The CDR3 nucleotides are TGTGCCAGCAAAGGGAGTGAGAGAAACACCATATATTCT. Protein sequence: CASKGSERNTIYS.

Ten or more counts support this clonotype. The genes are TRBV11-3 and TRBJ1-4; TRBD1 agrees at 8 bases. Germline CDR1 and CDR2: SGHNT and YENEEA. The trim removed 6 bases at V and 0 bases at J, leaving 3 bases unmatched. The CDR3 covers 15 residues. In DNA, the CDR3 is TGTGCCAGCAGTTCACAGGGGGCAACTAATGAAAAACTGTTTTTT. Translation gives CASSSQGATNEKLFF. Combining the CDR3 with reference TRBV11-3 and TRBJ1-4 gives the whole variable domain EAGVVQSPRYKIIEKKQPVAFWCNPISGHNTLYWYLQNLGQGPELLIRYENEEAVDDSQLPKDRFSAERLKGVDSTLKIQPAELGDSAVYLCASSSQGATNEKLFFGSGTQLSVL.

This clonotype was detected ten times or more. The V gene is TRBV15, the J gene TRBJ2-7; 8 positions match TRBD1. The J segment lost 3 bases and the V segment lost 4 bases, leaving 8 bases of the junction unmatched. Germline values: CDR1 LNHNV, CDR2 YYDKDF (reference sequence). This CDR3 contains 15 residues. The CDR3 nucleotides are TGTGCCACCAGCATTAGCCGGACAGGGAGCTACGAGCAGTACTTC. Its protein is CATSISRTGSYEQYF.

The chain couples TRBV7-2 to TRBJ2-4; tentative D call: TRBD2 (6 bases). Germline V lookup: CDR1 SGHTA, CDR2 FQGNSA. The CDR3 is 15 amino acids. With 7 bases removed from V and 10 bases from J, the gap between germline ends came to 23 bases. CDR3 nucleotides: TGTGCCAGCACCGGGCGGGGATCACGCAGGCGAATTCAGTACTTC. Amino acid sequence: CASTGRGSRRRIQYF. Using reference TRBV7-2 and TRBJ2-4 for the parts outside the CDR3, the full variable domain is GAGVSQSPSNKVTEKGKDVELRCDPISGHTALYWYRQSLGQGLEFLIYFQGNSAPDKSGLPSDRFSAERTGGSVSTLTIQRTQQEDSAVYLCASTGRGSRRRIQYFGAGTRLSVL.

This clonotype was seen ten or more times. The chain's CDR3 is CASSSGQGIGNIQYF. The CDR3 DNA reads as TGTGCCAGCAGCTCCGGACAGGGAATTGGAAACATTCAGTACTTC. The chain is built from TRBV5-5 and TRBJ2-4; 8 bases are a match to TRBD1. Trimming at V came to 3 bases and at J to 6 bases, leaving 8 bases not matched to a gene. The CDR3 runs to 15 residues. Germline CDR1 is SGHKS and CDR2 is YYEKEE (reference sequence).

This chain joins TRBV12-3 or TRBV12-4 and TRBJ2-2, with D tentatively TRBD1 (6 bases). The length of the CDR3 is 13 residues. The V end was cut by 6 bases, the J end by 4 bases, with 9 bases between. CDR3 sequence: CASRQGPTGELFF. Here the CDR3 DNA reads TGTGCCAGCAGACAGGGCCCCACCGGGGAGCTGTTTTTT.

This clonotype was found many times. The genes are TRBV24-1 and TRBJ2-3; 14 nucleotides match TRBD2. CDR1 is KGHDR, CDR2 SFDVKD, per germline. CDR3 length: 16 residues. The V gene end was trimmed by 1 base and the J gene end by 10 bases; junction bases not matched to a gene: 6. CDR3 region: CATSDFGTSGREAQYF. CDR3 sequence (DNA): TGTGCCACCAGTGATTTTGGGACTAGCGGGAGAGAGGCGCAGTATTTT.

This clonotype has a count of ten or more. The J gene is TRBJ2-1, the V gene TRBV7-2; D might be TRBD2 (5 bases). CDR1 and CDR2 (germline): SGHTA, FQGNSA. The CDR3 contains 13 residues. The V and J ends lost 1 base and 7 bases respectively, with 8 bases between them. CDR3 amino acids: CASSLEADNEQFF. CDR3 DNA sequence: TGTGCCAGCAGCTTAGAAGCGGATAATGAGCAGTTCTTC.

This clonotype was seen many times. V gene TRBV18 combines with J gene TRBJ1-1, with a weak D call TRBD1 (6 bases). CDR1 is KGHSH, CDR2 LQKENI, per germline. The CDR3 loop spans 14 amino acids. Trimming cost V 6 bases and J 0 bases, with 11 bases left between them. The DNA for the CDR3 is TGTGCCAGCTCTCGGGACACCGTGAACACTGAAGCTTTCTTT. It codes for CASSRDTVNTEAFF.

The rearrangement uses TRBV28 and TRBJ1-5; no firm D call. This CDR3 region has 15 residues. The germline gives CDR1 MDHEN, CDR2 SYDVKM. V was trimmed by 4 bases and J by 1 base, leaving 11 bases between them. CDR3 protein: CASSSYPDSNQPQHF. The CDR3 DNA reads as TGTGCCAGCAGTTCTTACCCCGACAGCAATCAGCCCCAGCATTTT.

This clonotype was recorded a few times. This chain links TRBV7-3 with TRBJ2-6, with a weak D call TRBD1 (6 bases). This CDR3 contains 17 residues. The germline CDR1 and CDR2 sequences are SGHTA and FQGTGA. With 5 bases removed from V and 0 bases from J, the gap between germline ends came to 14 bases. The CDR3 loop reads CASSARTAGSGANVLTF. The CDR3, as DNA: TGTGCCAGCAGCGCCAGGACAGCCGGCTCTGGGGCCAACGTCCTGACTTTC.

This clonotype came up many times. The chain has TRBV2 and TRBJ1-6; no reliable D call. The V and J ends lost 3 bases and 7 bases respectively, with 4 bases between them. The CDR3 is made up of 12 amino acids. Germline V CDR1 and CDR2: SNHLY, FYNNEI. The CDR3 nucleotides read TGTGCCAGCAGTGAGTGGAATTCACCCCTCCACTTT. It is translated as CASSEWNSPLHF.

The CDR3 bases are TGTGCCAGCAGCTTATCTAGATTGGAGACCCAGTACTTC. It codes for CASSLSRLETQYF. V gene TRBV7-6 combines with J gene TRBJ2-5; D is undetermined. The CDR3 runs 13 residues. V lost 2 bases to trimming and J lost 5 bases, with 9 bases between them. CDR1 and CDR2 from the germline V gene are SGHVS and FNYEAQ.

This clonotype was seen a handful of times. This rearrangement joins TRBV28 to TRBJ2-7; unclear D gene. The CDR3 has 15 amino acids. Germline CDR1 MDHEN, CDR2 SYDVKM. Trimming removed 6 bases from V and 0 bases from J, with 15 bases in between. CDR3 nucleotides: TGTGCCAGCAGGCCTCCGAGCGAGAGCTCCTACGAGCAGTACTTC. Its protein product is CASRPPSESSYEQYF.

Turning to this clonotype: A much bigger clone sits one base away, suggesting this may be a read error. The chain recombines TRBV5-1 with TRBJ2-4; 8 bases are shared with TRBD2. The germline CDR1 and CDR2 sequences are SGHRS and YFSETQ. This CDR3 region has 14 residues. Trimming removed 3 bases from V and 8 bases from J; junction bases left unmatched: 7. The CDR3 loop is CASSSTNGRDIQYF. The CDR3 DNA reads TGCGCCAGCAGCTCGACTAACGGGAGGGACATTCAGTACTTC.